The 2 T cell receptor beta chains given below trace back to one sample, sequenced in a study of CD8 T cells in ankylosing spondylitis. TCRdb reprocessed the 5' RACE reads with MiXCR, giving one entry per CDR3 protein. The repertoire includes 270,000 or so distinct CDR3 sequences, roughly 18% of them detected once, and approximately 33% sits in the top ten. Material: blood, either unsorted or a sorted T cell fraction (not recorded which). All receptors come from a male donor with ankylosing spondylitis or in good health (not recorded which).

This clonotype showed up just a few times. The rearrangement links TRBV6-4 to TRBJ2-3; TRBD2 matches 12 bases. The CDR3 runs to 18 residues. The V gene's germline CDR1 is MRHNA and CDR2 SNTAGT. The J segment lost 6 bases and the V segment lost 1 base, leaving 11 bases of the junction unmatched. CDR3 coding DNA: TGTGCCAGCAGTGACTGCCTAGCGGGAGGGTCTCCCTCTGATACGCAGTATTTT. Its protein is CASSDCLAGGSPSDTQYF.

The CDR3 nucleotides are TGCGCCAGCAGCCAAGAGAAAAGGACCGCCTACGAGCAGTACTTC. Translating it yields CASSQEKRTAYEQYF. The J gene is TRBJ2-7, the V gene TRBV4-1, with D uncertain. The V gene's germline CDR1 is MGHRA and CDR2 YSYEKL. The germline V and J ends were trimmed by 0 bases and 2 bases, with 11 bases remaining between them. CDR3 length equals 15 residues.